This TCR beta chain is drawn from a study of blood T cell repertoires in COVID-19. Study background: Researchers got acute and convalescent COVID-19 samples from the United States, Italy and Spain. PBMCs, B-cell-depleted T cells, or T cells were the source of the cDNA or gDNA that made up the material.

Study processing details: Amplified reference gene primers provided the basis for estimating nucleated cell counts. Libraries were prepared by immunoSEQ multiplex PCR; TCRdb keeps only in-frame clonotypes and omits some of them. The DNA was the basis for D and trimming; V, J and clone size are from that table. The profile shows more than 150,000 clones, roughly 73% of them singletons. This clone was detected once. From germline, CDR1 is SGHTA and CDR2 FQGTGA. The trim removed 5 bases at V and 8 bases at J, leaving 8 bases unmatched. CDR3 size: 13 residues. The receptor's source is a woman at least 80 years old with active or convalescent COVID-19. Sequenced material: peripheral blood. This chain links TRBV7-3 with TRBJ1-2; TRBD1 matches at 7 bases. The CDR3, as DNA: TGTGCCAGCAGCCTCGACAGGGTGAGCGGCTACACCTTC. Translating it yields CASSLDRVSGYTF. Full variable domain (missing parts from reference TRBV7-3 and TRBJ1-2): GAGVSQTPSNKVTEKGKYVELRCDPISGHTALYWYRQSLGQGPEFLIYFQGTGAADDSGLPNDRFFAVRPEGSVSTLKIQRTERGDSAVYLCASSLDRVSGYTFGSGTRLTVV.